The clone carrying this T cell receptor beta chain was observed at least ten times. These data come from a study of blood T cells in healthy people across ages. The germline CDR1 and CDR2 sequences are KGHSY and FQNENV. The CDR3 runs 12 residues. Trimming shortened V by 0 bases and J by 13 bases, and 11 bases separated the two germline ends. It was with a sample-barcoded 5' primer and a J-beta primer mix that a second PCR of roughly 7 to 12 cycles was run. MiXCR, applied by TCRdb to the 5' RACE reads, yields one record per CDR3 protein. This sample has hundreds of thousands of distinct CDR3 sequences, with about a third found just once. The donors, all healthy, were Caucasians living in Russia, aged about 6 to 90. Each donor had ten milliliters of peripheral blood drawn. Researchers report isolating at least 6.5 million PBMCs per sample.

The TCR was taken from an elderly woman in good health. Sequenced material: blood. The chain couples TRBV16 to TRBJ2-3; D gene uncertain. CDR3 loop: CASSQSRFTEYF. CDR3 coding DNA: TGTGCCAGCAGCCAATCTAGGTTCACGGAGTATTTT.